Below are 18 T cell receptor beta chains sequenced from a single sample in a study of CD8+ T cells in alopecia areata. The sequencing template was cDNA reverse transcribed from extracted RNA. The data were produced by immunoSEQ multiplex PCR, yet TCRdb's version contains in-frame clones alone and is incomplete. Captured here are over 100,000 clones, none seen once; the top ten comprise roughly 21%. The sequenced sample was lesional skin. Receptor source: a C3H/HeJ mouse with alopecia areata. Mouse MHC haplotype: H2-k.

Notes on this clone: Germline and genes here are mouse. With the read ending 4 residues before the CDR3 end, the germline J gene is used to fill in that end. The gene calls are TRBV19 and TRBJ2-7; 7 positions match TRBD2. Looked up from germline, CDR1 is FNHDT and CDR2 is SITEND (reference sequence). CDR3 length equals 12 residues. CDR3 loop: CASMTGSYEQYF. The CDR3 bases that were read are TGTGCCAGCATGACTGGGTCTTAT.

This clone was recorded a few times. These gene names are mouse names. The CDR3 end is not reached by the read, which stops 4 residues before it; the germline J gene fills it in. The rearrangement uses TRBV13-3 and TRBJ2-3; TRBD1 matches at 12 bases. J was trimmed by 2 bases and V by 2 bases; bases with no gene match: 3. This CDR3 region has 16 residues. Germline CDR1 and CDR2: NNHDY and SYVADS. The sequenced part of the CDR3 DNA is TGTGCCAGCAGTGAAGGGACAGGGGGCGATGCAGAA. This translates into CASSEGTGGDAE. The whole CDR3 protein reads CASSEGTGGDAETLYF.

This clone showed up just a few times. Germline and genes: mouse. The read gets to within 4 residues of the CDR3 end, and the germline J gene fills in the rest. The chain employs TRBV19 and TRBJ2-3; TRBD2 matches at 9 bases. This CDR3 contains 16 residues. Germline assignment: CDR1 FNHDT and CDR2 SITEND (reference sequence). Losses at the gene ends were 5 bases for V and 0 bases for J; bases not matched to a gene: 7. CDR3 DNA (partial): TGTGCCAGCAGCCCCGACTGGGGGTTGAGTGCAGAA. This translates into CASSPDWGLSAE. The CDR3 in full is CASSPDWGLSAETLYF.

This clone was counted many times. Here the gene names and germline are mouse. The read terminates 4 residues before the CDR3 end, so the remaining end is supplied by the germline J gene. Other DNA sequences in this sample translate to the same CDR3. The chain links TRBV13-3 to TRBJ2-7, with TRBD2 matching over 8 bases. CDR1 is NNHDY and CDR2 is SYVADS in the germline V gene. The CDR3 is 13 residues long. The covered CDR3 bases are TGTGCCAGCAGTCTCGACTGGGGATAT. Its translation: CASSLDWGY. The whole CDR3 sequence reads CASSLDWGYEQYF.

For this clone: Germline and genes here are mouse. The read halts 4 residues ahead of the CDR3 end, with the missing end drawn from the germline J gene. V gene TRBV13-3 combines with J gene TRBJ2-2, with 12 bases lining up with TRBD1. Germline V gives CDR1 NNHDY, CDR2 SYVADS. This CDR3 has 13 amino acids. The V gene end was trimmed by 7 bases and the J gene end by 6 bases; junction bases not matched to a gene: 1. The chain's CDR3 is CASGDRGPGQLYF. Incomplete CDR3 DNA: TGTGCCAGCGGGGACAGGGGGCCCGGG.

This clone appeared a few times. Gene labels here are mouse ones. The CDR3 is cut off 4 residues early in the read; its end comes from the germline J gene. The chain uses TRBV17 and TRBJ2-7; TRBD1 aligns across 9 bases. Trimming cost V 2 bases and J 0 bases; bases outside gene matches: 5. The CDR3 consists of 16 residues. Germline V gene sequence: CDR1 MNHDT, CDR2 YYDKIL. This chain's CDR3 is CASSRRTGVSSYEQYF. The CDR3 bases that were read are TGTGCTAGCAGTAGACGGACAGGGGTCAGCTCCTAT.

This clone was seen a handful of times. Gene names are the mouse ones. CDR3 loop: CASRTGQGAEQFF. The sequenced part of the CDR3 DNA is TGTGCCAGCAGAACCGGACAGGGAGCT. This chain uses TRBV13-3 with TRBJ2-1; TRBD1 agrees at 8 bases. The read ends 4 residues early relative to the CDR3; the germline J gene fills the gap. CDR1 is NNHDY and CDR2 is SYVADS in the germline V gene. This CDR3 contains 13 residues.

This clone has only a few counts. Gene and germline names: mouse. From the germline J gene comes the end of the CDR3, since the read stops 4 residues before it. This sequence joins TRBV13-1 and TRBJ2-3; TRBD2 matches 11 bases. The CDR3 loop spans 18 amino acids. Per the germline V gene, CDR1 is NSHNY and CDR2 is SYGAGN. Losses at the gene ends were 2 bases for V and 0 bases for J; bases not matched to a gene: 8. The sequenced CDR3 bases are TGTGCCAGCAGTGAGGTCCGGGACTGGGGGAATAGTGCAGAA. Its translation is CASSEVRDWGNSAE. The full CDR3 is CASSEVRDWGNSAETLYF.

Comment on this clone: Genes and germline come from the mouse. The observed sequence ends 4 residues before the CDR3 terminus, with the missing tail filled in from the germline J gene. The genes are TRBV13-3 and TRBJ1-4; possible D gene TRBD1, 6 bases. Trimming took 4 bases from V and 3 from J, leaving 19 bases between them. The CDR3 contains 17 residues. Germline CDR1 reads NNHDY; CDR2 reads SYVADS. CDR3 DNA, as far as it was read: TGTGCCAGCAGTCATAGGCCTTCCGGGACAACCAACGAA. Its translation: CASSHRPSGTTNE. The whole CDR3 protein reads CASSHRPSGTTNERLFF.

This clone has just a few counts. Genes and germline come from the mouse. The read is 4 residues too short to cover the CDR3 end, so that end is filled in from the germline J gene. V usage is TRBV17 and J usage is TRBJ2-5, with D perhaps TRBD1 (5 bases). Germline V gene data show CDR1 as MNHDT and CDR2 as YYDKIL. There are 15 residues in the CDR3. The CDR3 spells CASSRDREGGDTQYF. The part of the CDR3 DNA that was read is TGTGCTAGCAGTAGAGACAGGGAGGGAGGAGAC. The full variable domain, in which reference TRBV17 and TRBJ2-5 provide the parts outside the CDR3, is DTTVKQNPRYKLARVGKPVNLICSQTMNHDTMYWYQKKPNQAPKLLLFYYDKILNREADTFEKFQSSRPNNSFCSLYIGSAGLEYSAMYLCASSRDREGGDTQYFGPGTRLLVL.

This clone has more than one count but fewer than ten. TCRdb's protein and the DNA translation differ at residue 12; the protein here comes from the DNA. The gene symbols are mouse symbols. The CDR3 goes on 3 residues after the read ends, and that part is filled in from the germline J gene. The V gene is TRBV1, the J gene TRBJ1-6, with D possibly matching TRBD1 (5 bases). TRBJ1-6 is designated an ORF whose function remains uncertain. Germline V lookup: CDR1 NSQYPW, CDR2 LRSPGD (reference sequence). The CDR3 contains 15 residues. Trimming pared 0 bases from V and 6 bases from J, leaving 9 bases between. The sequenced CDR3 bases are TGCACCTGCAGTGCAGATCTCAGGGTTAATTCGCCC. Amino acid sequence: CTCSADLRVNSP. The CDR3 reads in full as CTCSADLRVNSPLYF.

This clone was picked up a small number of times. Here the gene names and germline are mouse. The missing CDR3 end, 4 residues past where the read stops, is filled in from the germline J gene. V gene TRBV13-2 combines with J gene TRBJ2-5, with 11 bases identical to TRBD2. CDR3 size: 16 residues. Germline V gene sequence: CDR1 NNHNN, CDR2 SYGAGS (reference sequence). J gave up 0 bases and V 1 base, and 1 base lay outside the gene matches. CDR3 protein: CASGDWDWGNQDTQYF. Incomplete CDR3 DNA: TGTGCCAGCGGTGATTGGGACTGGGGGAACCAAGAC.

This clone was observed many times. Germline and genes: mouse. The read gets to within 4 residues of the CDR3 end, and the germline J gene fills in the rest. The rearrangement uses TRBV13-3 and TRBJ2-2; 7 bases align to TRBD1. CDR3 length: 13 amino acids. Trimming took 6 bases from V and 6 from J; bases not matched to a gene: 5. Looked up from germline, CDR1 is NNHDY and CDR2 is SYVADS. The CDR3 loop reads CASTPTGSGQLYF. The covered CDR3 bases are TGTGCCAGCACCCCGACAGGGTCCGGG.

This clone has just a few counts. Any gene name here is a mouse gene name. Read sequence stops 4 residues before the CDR3 end, and the germline J gene provides the missing end. The V call is TRBV13-1, the J call TRBJ2-1; 7 bases are shared with TRBD1. V lost 3 bases and J lost 6; bases outside the gene matches: 12. The CDR3 is 16 residues long. CDR1 and CDR2 (germline): NSHNY, SYGAGN. CDR3: CASSGAPPDRFAEQFF. The covered CDR3 bases are TGTGCCAGCAGTGGTGCTCCCCCGGACAGGTTTGCT.

Turning to this clone: Each gene name is a mouse one. Read sequence stops 4 residues before the CDR3 end, and the germline J gene provides the missing end. This chain joins TRBV13-2 and TRBJ1-4, with 9 bases fitting TRBD1. The CDR3 is 16 residues long. CDR1 is NNHNN, CDR2 SYGAGS, per germline (reference sequence). V was pared by 0 bases and J by 2 bases, with 2 bases of the junction left unmatched. CDR3 residues: CASGDAGTGSNERLFF. The CDR3 bases that were read are TGTGCCAGCGGTGATGCAGGGACAGGGTCCAACGAA.

Turning to this clone: Germline and genes here are mouse. Sequencing ends 4 residues short of the CDR3 end; the germline J gene provides the rest. This rearrangement joins TRBV19 to TRBJ2-3, with a possible D match to TRBD1 (5 bases). This CDR3 is built from 15 residues. Germline CDR1 is FNHDT and CDR2 is SITEND (reference sequence). V was trimmed by 5 bases and J by 0 bases, leaving 13 bases between them. The sequenced part of the CDR3 DNA is TGTGCCAGCAGACCCGACAGTACTAGTGCAGAA. Its translation is CASRPDSTSAE. The CDR3 in its entirety is CASRPDSTSAETLYF.

This clone was recorded a few times. Genes here carry mouse names. The CDR3 is CASSIHRDYTGQLYF. The DNA read from the CDR3 is TGTGCCAGCAGTATACACAGGGATTACACCGGG. This chain connects TRBV19 to TRBJ2-2, with a tentative D call TRBD1 (6 bases). The read stops 4 residues short of the end of the CDR3; the missing end is completed from the germline J gene. Germline V gene lookup returns CDR1 FNHDT and CDR2 SITEND (reference sequence). V gave up 1 base and J gave up 3 bases, with 10 bases separating them. This CDR3 contains 15 residues. The full variable domain, its missing parts supplied by reference TRBV19 and TRBJ2-2, is GGIITQTPKFLIGQEGQKLTLKCQQNFNHDTMYWYRQDSGKGLRLIYYSITENDLQKGDLSEGYDASREKKSSFSLTVTSAQKNEMAVFLCASSIHRDYTGQLYFGEGSKLTVL.

About this clone itself: Gene names denote mouse genes. With the read ending 4 residues before the CDR3 end, the germline J gene is used to fill in that end. The rearrangement uses TRBV19 and TRBJ2-4; the match to TRBD1 covers 12 bases. There are 13 residues in the CDR3. Germline assignment: CDR1 FNHDT and CDR2 SITEND (reference sequence). The CDR3 sequence is CASSGTGGNTLYF. The CDR3 bases that were read are TGTGCCAGCAGTGGGACAGGGGGCAAC.